Following are 23 T cell receptor beta chains from one sample sequenced in a study of CD8+ T cells in alopecia areata (dated by TCRdb to between 2018 and 2020). The sample's treatment or condition label, in plain terms: oral pan-JAK inhibitor, 5-10 mg twice daily. Libraries came from the immunoSEQ multiplex PCR assay. For TCR sequencing, RNA was extracted from every sample and reverse transcribed into cDNA to serve as template. TCRdb retrieved this table from immuneACCESS and kept in-frame rearrangements only. Not all clones are present; in checked studies, unresolved V genes account for under half, and no reason is known for the remainder. The sample table records about 260,000 clones; around 64% of these occur just once. The ten most abundant clones make up 0.8% to 1% of the sample. Material: CD4+ T cells sorted from blood, obtained between weeks 51 and 54, from a patient treated with tofacitinib. These TCRs come from a human donor with alopecia areata.

The chain carries TRBV27 and TRBJ2-7; D not certain. The CDR3 is made up of 14 amino acids. The germline V and J ends were trimmed by 6 bases and 3 bases, with 15 bases remaining between them. From germline, CDR1 is MNHEY and CDR2 SMNVEV (reference sequence). The CDR3 DNA follows: TGTGCCAGCAGCAGACATCCCCCCAACTACGAGCAGTACTTC. It encodes CASSRHPPNYEQYF.

J is TRBJ2-5 and V is TRBV5-1; 11 positions agree with TRBD2. Germline V gives CDR1 SGHRS, CDR2 YFSETQ. J was trimmed by 0 bases and V by 5 bases; bases with no gene match: 3. CDR3 length: 15 residues. This chain's CDR3 is CASSRGLADQETQYF. The CDR3 DNA reads TGCGCCAGCAGTCGGGGACTAGCGGACCAAGAGACCCAGTACTTC.

The rearrangement uses TRBV27 and TRBJ2-7, with a possible D match to TRBD2 (5 bases). The germline V gene has CDR1 MNHEY and CDR2 SMNVEV (reference sequence). The CDR3 totals 11 residues. The V gene lost 6 bases and the J gene lost 2 bases, with 5 bases spanning the gap. This chain's CDR3 is CASRGAYEQYF. The DNA for the CDR3 is TGTGCCAGCAGGGGAGCCTACGAGCAGTACTTC.

The genes are TRBV2 and TRBJ1-6; TRBD1 is a possible D gene (5 bases). V lost 4 bases and J lost 9, with 16 bases in between. There are 15 residues in the CDR3. Germline loops: CDR1 SNHLY, CDR2 FYNNEI. DNA of the CDR3: TGTGCCAGCAGTGTCGATGGGGGAGTGGGTTCACCCCTCCACTTT. This translates into CASSVDGGVGSPLHF.

V is TRBV27 and J is TRBJ2-7; TRBD1 aligns across 7 bases. Germline CDR1 MNHEY, CDR2 SMNVEV (reference sequence). V was clipped by 5 bases and J by 4 bases; unmatched bases: 8. The CDR3 sequence is 14 residues long. The CDR3 is CASSPTGYRYEQYF. As DNA, the CDR3 is TGTGCCAGCAGTCCGACAGGGTATCGATACGAGCAGTACTTC.

The CDR3 DNA reads as TGTGCCTGGAGTATAGGGATGAACACTGAAGCTTTCTTT. Protein: CAWSIGMNTEAFF. The chain couples TRBV30 to TRBJ1-1; D not certain. The CDR3 runs to 13 residues. V was clipped by 2 bases and J by 0 bases, with 7 bases between them. Germline CDR1 GTSNPN, CDR2 SVGIG (reference sequence).

This clone has a handful of counts. This chain uses TRBV6-6 with TRBJ2-3; weak D call: TRBD2 (7 bases). V shed 5 bases and J shed 0 bases, with 15 bases lying between them. The CDR3 totals 16 residues. Germline V CDR1 and CDR2: MNHNY, SVGAGI (reference sequence). CDR3 nucleotides: TGTGCCAGCAGTGCCTCGCGGGGGCCTAGCACAGATACGCAGTATTTT. Encoded protein: CASSASRGPSTDTQYF.

This clone occurred once. V usage is TRBV25-1 and J usage is TRBJ1-2; no firm D call. The germline V and J ends were trimmed by 0 bases and 5 bases, with 7 bases remaining between them. The CDR3 loop spans 13 amino acids. The germline V gene encodes CDR1 MGHDK and CDR2 SYGVNS. This CDR3 is CASSEYTGYGYTF. In DNA form, the CDR3 reads TGTGCCAGCAGTGAATATACCGGGTATGGCTACACCTTC.

This chain joins TRBV5-1 and TRBJ1-4, with D uncertain. The germline gives CDR1 SGHRS, CDR2 YFSETQ. The V end lost 0 bases, the J end lost 8 bases, and 8 bases lay between the germline ends. The CDR3 extends over 13 amino acids. CDR3 bases: TGCGCCAGCAGCTTGGAGCCAGCCGAAAAACTGTTTTTT. Protein sequence: CASSLEPAEKLFF.

This rearrangement joins TRBV6-1 to TRBJ1-1, with D hard to call. V was trimmed by 6 bases and J by 1 base, leaving 15 bases between them. The CDR3 is 15 residues long. The germline V gene has CDR1 MNHNS and CDR2 SASEGT. This CDR3 reads CASSPILGGNTEAFF. CDR3 DNA: TGTGCCAGCAGCCCGATCCTAGGCGGGAACACTGAAGCTTTCTTT.

The chain links TRBV6-1 to TRBJ1-4; D not certain. V lost 1 base and J lost 8, with 20 bases in between. CDR1 MNHNS and CDR2 SASEGT come from the germline V gene. The CDR3 consists of 17 residues. Here the CDR3 DNA reads TGTGCCAGCAGTGAAGGGGGAAGAGGGTTTGTTGGGGAAAAACTGTTTTTT. The encoded protein is CASSEGGRGFVGEKLFF.

V is TRBV9 and J is TRBJ2-3; tentatively, D is TRBD2 (5 bases). The CDR3 extends over 15 amino acids. Trimming took 4 bases from V and 0 from J, leaving 12 bases between them. Per the germline V gene, CDR1 is SGDLS and CDR2 is YYNGEE. CDR3 sequence (DNA): TGTGCCAGCAGCATCCGAAGCGGTAGCACAGATACGCAGTATTTT. Its translation: CASSIRSGSTDTQYF. The full variable domain, in which reference TRBV9 and TRBJ2-3 provide the parts outside the CDR3, is DSGVTQTPKHLITATGQRVTLRCSPRSGDLSVYWYQQSLDQGLQFLIQYYNGEERAKGNILERFSAQQFPDLHSELNLSSLELGDSALYFCASSIRSGSTDTQYFGPGTRLTVL.

The chain employs TRBV5-4 and TRBJ1-2; tentatively, D is TRBD1 (5 bases). Trimming took 3 bases from V and 5 from J, leaving 11 bases between them. Germline CDR1 and CDR2: SGHNT and YYREEE (reference sequence). The length of the CDR3 is 13 residues. The CDR3 loop is CASSSEGLYGYTF. The CDR3 nucleotides read TGTGCCAGCAGCTCGGAGGGGTTGTATGGCTACACCTTC.

Only a few counts were recorded for this clone. The sample holds other DNA sequences that translate to the same CDR3. The V gene is TRBV20-1, the J gene TRBJ2-5; D remains unclear. Trimming pared 1 base from V and 5 bases from J, leaving 5 bases between. Germline V gives CDR1 DFQATT, CDR2 SNEGSKA (reference sequence). CDR3 length: 11 residues. In nucleotides, the CDR3 is TGCAGTGCTAGAGTGGGGGAGACCCAGTACTTC. Amino acids: CSARVGETQYF.

V gene TRBV19 combines with J gene TRBJ2-1, with D perhaps given as TRBD1 or TRBD2 (5 bases each). This CDR3 spans 14 amino acids. The V end was cut by 7 bases, the J end by 4 bases, with 14 bases between. Germline CDR1 is LNHDA and CDR2 is SQIVND (reference sequence). CDR3 bases: TGTGCCAGTATGGAGGACATGCGGTACAATGAGCAGTTCTTC. Its translation is CASMEDMRYNEQFF.

The V call is TRBV7-9, the J call TRBJ1-3; D remains ambiguous. V shed 8 bases and J shed 4 bases, with 9 bases lying between them. CDR3 length equals 12 residues. Germline V CDR1 and CDR2: SEHNR, FQNEAQ (reference sequence). The CDR3 reads CASSDGGNTIYF. The CDR3 region has the DNA TGTGCCAGCTCCGATGGGGGAAACACCATATATTTT.

This rearrangement joins TRBV7-9 to TRBJ2-6; 10 positions agree with TRBD1. After removal of 5 bases from V and 1 base from J, the junction contained 8 bases not matched to a gene. Germline lookup yields CDR1 SEHNR and CDR2 FQNEAQ (reference sequence). The CDR3 runs 18 residues. CDR3 protein: CASSLAGTGASGANVLTF. Written as DNA, the CDR3 is TGTGCCAGCAGCCTGGCCGGGACAGGGGCTTCTGGGGCCAACGTCCTGACTTTC.

This chain links TRBV5-1 with TRBJ2-5; unclear D gene. The CDR3 covers 15 residues. The germline V and J ends were trimmed by 2 bases and 0 bases, with 11 bases remaining between them. The V gene's germline CDR1 is SGHRS and CDR2 YFSETQ. The CDR3 protein is CASSFLTTYQETQYF. The CDR3, as DNA: TGCGCCAGCAGCTTTCTTACAACGTACCAAGAGACCCAGTACTTC.

The chain combines TRBV4-1 with TRBJ1-2; 8 nucleotides align to TRBD1. Germline assignment: CDR1 MGHRA and CDR2 YSYEKL. Trimming at V came to 1 base and at J to 4 bases, leaving 8 bases not matched to a gene. This CDR3 contains 16 residues. This CDR3 is CASSQASTGGGYGYTF. The CDR3 bases are TGCGCCAGCAGCCAAGCCTCCACAGGGGGTGGCTATGGCTACACCTTC.

V usage is TRBV29-1 and J usage is TRBJ2-7, with D hard to call. This CDR3 contains 12 residues. The ends were cut back, 7 bases at V and 2 bases at J, with 12 bases in the middle. Germline V CDR1 and CDR2: SQVTM, ANQGSEA. CDR3 loop: CSASVGTYEQYF. The CDR3 region has the DNA TGCAGCGCCTCGGTGGGTACCTACGAGCAGTACTTC.

The chain carries TRBV29-1 and TRBJ2-3; TRBD2 agrees at 8 bases. The CDR3 consists of 16 residues. Germline values: CDR1 SQVTM, CDR2 ANQGSEA. With 6 bases clipped from V and 0 bases from J, the junction kept 11 bases outside the gene matches. The CDR3 region is CSVALVPSGSTDTQYF. The CDR3 DNA follows: TGCAGCGTCGCCCTGGTGCCTAGCGGGAGCACAGATACGCAGTATTTT.

This chain links TRBV11-2 with TRBJ2-2; D is unclear. The V gene's germline CDR1 is SGHAT and CDR2 FQNNGV. Trimming removed 2 bases from V and 7 bases from J, with 11 bases in between. The CDR3 consists of 14 residues. The DNA for the CDR3 is TGTGCCAGCAGCTTAATAGGCGAAGGCGGGGAGCTGTTTTTT. It codes for CASSLIGEGGELFF. Looking up the rest from reference TRBV11-2 and TRBJ2-2 gives the full variable domain: EAGVAQSPRYKIIEKRQSVAFWCNPISGHATLYWYQQILGQGPKLLIQFQNNGVVDDSQLPKDRFSAERLKGVDSTLKIQPAKLEDSAVYLCASSLIGEGGELFFGEGSRLTVL.

This clone was counted between two and nine times. The CDR3 is CASSQDSGGGSYEQYF. The CDR3, as DNA: TGTGCCAGCAGCCAAGATTCGGGGGGCGGTTCCTACGAGCAGTACTTC. The gene calls are TRBV4-2 and TRBJ2-7; maybe TRBD2 (7 bases). This CDR3 has 16 residues. Deletions cut 0 bases from V and 1 base from J, with 13 bases between. Germline V lookup: CDR1 LGHNA, CDR2 YNFKEQ.